Following are 20 T cell receptor beta chains from one sample sequenced in a study of radiotherapy plus CTLA-4 blockade in lung cancer. Some clones are missing from TCRdb's copy, which holds only in-frame ones; the method was immunoSEQ multiplex PCR. The table lists 50,000 or so clones, more than 70% of them singletons. The material sequenced was peripheral blood, taken from a patient treated with radiotherapy plus ipilimumab. The origin of the receptors is a human donor with non-small cell lung cancer whose response to radiotherapy plus ipilimumab could not be evaluated.

In nucleotides, the CDR3 is TGTGCCAGCAGCTTGCAAAGTAGCGGGAATTCCTACGAGCAGTACTTC. This gives the protein CASSLQSSGNSYEQYF. The rearrangement uses TRBV7-6 and TRBJ2-7; 8 bases line up with TRBD2. Germline CDR1 is SGHVS and CDR2 is FNYEAQ. V dropped 3 bases and J dropped 1; count of bases not matched to a gene: 8. The CDR3 loop spans 16 amino acids.

This chain uses TRBV27 with TRBJ2-7; D is undetermined. Germline-derived CDR1 and CDR2 are MNHEY and SMNVEV (reference sequence). V lost 6 bases to trimming and J lost 2 bases, with 11 bases between them. The CDR3 length is 13 residues. Here the CDR3 reads CASSYRVAYEQYF. In DNA form, the CDR3 reads TGTGCCAGCAGCTACAGAGTAGCCTACGAGCAGTACTTC.

The V and J genes are TRBV27 and TRBJ1-2; a weak D match, TRBD1 (5 bases). Trimming took off 0 bases at V and 4 bases at J, with 12 bases between the two ends. The CDR3 extends over 15 amino acids. Germline CDR1 and CDR2: MNHEY and SMNVEV (reference sequence). The CDR3 DNA reads TGTGCCAGCAGTTTATCCCCTGGGCAGGGCTATGGCTACACCTTC. Translated: CASSLSPGQGYGYTF.

V gene TRBV30 combines with J gene TRBJ2-3, with 10 bases identical to TRBD2. Germline V gives CDR1 GTSNPN, CDR2 SVGIG (reference sequence). With V trimmed by 7 bases and J by 0 bases, 4 bases remained unmatched. CDR3 length equals 14 residues. The CDR3 nucleotides read TGTGCCTTCGGACTAGCGGCTAGCACAGATACGCAGTATTTT. It translates to CAFGLAASTDTQYF.

The chain has TRBV7-2 and TRBJ1-5, with TRBD1 as a possible D gene (5 bases). The CDR3 loop spans 16 amino acids. V was shortened by 0 bases and J by 4 bases, with 13 bases between the two germline ends. CDR1 and CDR2 from the germline V gene are SGHTA and FQGNSA. The CDR3 region has the DNA TGTGCCAGCAGCTTAGCGATGGGGCAAGTTAATCAGCCCCAGCATTTT. Protein: CASSLAMGQVNQPQHF.

This sequence joins TRBV29-1 and TRBJ2-3; D might be TRBD2 (5 bases). The CDR3 contains 13 residues. The germline gives CDR1 SQVTM, CDR2 ANQGSEA. Trimming removed 3 bases at V and 2 bases at J, with 9 bases between. The chain's CDR3 is CSVEGVPTDTQYF. CDR3 coding DNA: TGCAGCGTTGAGGGAGTTCCCACAGATACGCAGTATTTT.

This clone appeared a few times. V is TRBV19 and J is TRBJ2-6; a possible D gene is TRBD1 (5 bases). This CDR3 region has 14 residues. Trimming cost V 6 bases and J 0 bases, with 6 bases left between them. Per the germline V gene, CDR1 is LNHDA and CDR2 is SQIVND (reference sequence). CDR3 loop: CASRQDSGANVLTF. The DNA of the CDR3 is TGTGCCAGTAGACAGGACTCTGGGGCCAACGTCCTGACTTTC.

Only a few counts were recorded for this clone. The V and J genes are TRBV30 and TRBJ1-5; 8 bases line up with TRBD1. Losses at the gene ends were 0 bases for V and 6 bases for J; bases not matched to a gene: 1. Germline V gene lookup returns CDR1 GTSNPN and CDR2 SVGIG (reference sequence). The CDR3 covers 13 residues. The CDR3 DNA is TGTGCCTGGAGTGTACAGGGGGGTCAGCCCCAGCATTTT. Its translation: CAWSVQGGQPQHF.

The chain couples TRBV11-3 to TRBJ2-4; D is possibly TRBD1 (6 bases). Germline lookup yields CDR1 SGHNT and CDR2 YENEEA. V lost 5 bases and J 8 bases, leaving 13 bases between the germline ends. This CDR3 is 13 amino acids long. The CDR3 reads CASSPQGTDIQYF. For the CDR3, the DNA is TGTGCCAGCAGCCCCCAGGGGACCGACATTCAGTACTTC.

The DNA of the CDR3 is TGTGCCAGCAGCTTGCTCACAGCTCGATGGGAGCAGTACTTC. It encodes CASSLLTARWEQYF. V usage is TRBV5-6 and J usage is TRBJ2-7; D gene ambiguous. Germline assignment: CDR1 SGHDT and CDR2 YYEEEE. This CDR3 comprises 14 residues. V shed 1 base and J shed 7 bases, with 15 bases lying between them.

V is TRBV19 and J is TRBJ2-1; 11 bases map to TRBD2. Germline V CDR1 and CDR2: LNHDA, SQIVND (reference sequence). The CDR3 extends over 16 amino acids. V lost 6 bases to trimming and J lost 6 bases; unmatched junction nucleotides: 10. The CDR3 protein is CASSPLTSGSFNEQFF. For the CDR3, the DNA is TGTGCCAGTAGCCCTCTAACTAGCGGGAGCTTCAATGAGCAGTTCTTC. Variable domain in full (rest from reference TRBV19 and TRBJ2-1): DGGITQSPKYLFRKEGQNVTLSCEQNLNHDAMYWYRQDPGQGLRLIYYSQIVNDFQKGDIAEGYSVSREKKESFPLTVTSAQKNPTAFYLCASSPLTSGSFNEQFFGPGTRLTVL.

This CDR3 is CASPGLAGNTIYF. The CDR3 DNA sequence: TGTGCCTCCCCCGGGTTGGCTGGAAACACCATATATTTT. This chain links TRBV6-1 with TRBJ1-3; D is undetermined. Trimming shortened V by 11 bases and J by 2 bases, and 13 bases separated the two germline ends. The CDR3 has 13 amino acids. Germline V gives CDR1 MNHNS, CDR2 SASEGT.

J is TRBJ2-3 and V is TRBV4-3, with a possible D match to TRBD2 (6 bases). Trimming removed 4 bases from V and 3 bases from J, with 20 bases in between. This CDR3 region has 17 residues. Germline values: CDR1 LGHNA, CDR2 YSLEER. The CDR3 sequence is CASSPGVAGIFTDTQYF. The CDR3 DNA sequence: TGCGCCAGCAGCCCGGGGGTAGCTGGGATCTTTACAGATACGCAGTATTTT.

The CDR3 spells CATPRRGCMCTEAFF. DNA of the CDR3: TGCGCCACCCCCCGGCGGGGGTGCATGTGCACTGAAGCTTTCTTT. The rearrangement joins TRBV10-1 to TRBJ1-1, with a weak D call TRBD1 (5 bases). Looked up from germline, CDR1 is WNHNN and CDR2 is SYGVQD (reference sequence). Trimming removed 10 bases at V and 4 bases at J, with 22 bases between. The CDR3 covers 15 residues.

V usage is TRBV19 and J usage is TRBJ1-2; D is perhaps TRBD1 (6 bases). Between the trimmed V and J ends, which lost 5 bases and 8 bases, there was a span of 27 bases. In germline, CDR1 is LNHDA, CDR2 SQIVND (reference sequence). The CDR3 is 17 residues long. CDR3 sequence reads: CASSAIYIRGDIKGYTF. The DNA of the CDR3 is TGTGCCAGTAGTGCAATTTATATTCGGGGGGACATAAAAGGCTACACCTTC.

The sample holds a few counts of this clone. This rearrangement joins TRBV5-6 to TRBJ1-2; D remains ambiguous. The V and J ends lost 0 bases and 1 base respectively, with 7 bases between them. Germline loops: CDR1 SGHDT, CDR2 YYEEEE. The CDR3 covers 14 residues. The CDR3 DNA sequence: TGTGCCAGCAGCTTGGGGAGGGTTAACTATGGCTACACCTTC. This gives the protein CASSLGRVNYGYTF.

The chain combines TRBV2 with TRBJ2-5; a possible D gene is TRBD1 (6 bases). Trimming took off 6 bases at V and 7 bases at J, with 18 bases between the two ends. The CDR3 is 14 amino acids. The germline CDR1 and CDR2 sequences are SNHLY and FYNNEI. Written as DNA, the CDR3 is TGTGCCAGCAGGGTCCGGGACATACGGGGGACCCAGTACTTC. Translating it yields CASRVRDIRGTQYF.

The chain couples TRBV28 to TRBJ1-6, with TRBD1 identical over 7 bases. Germline-derived CDR1 and CDR2 are MDHEN and SYDVKM. This CDR3 is built from 14 residues. Trimming at V came to 5 bases and at J to 7 bases, leaving 5 bases not matched to a gene. The CDR3 loop is CASSRQGENSPLHF. The CDR3 coding sequence is TGTGCCAGCAGTCGACAGGGAGAGAATTCACCCCTCCACTTT. The full variable domain, with the rest looked up from reference TRBV28 and TRBJ1-6, is DVKVTQSSRYLVKRTGEKVFLECVQDMDHENMFWYRQDPGLGLRLIYFSYDVKMKEKGDIPEGYSVSREKKERFSLILESASTNQTSMYLCASSRQGENSPLHFGNGTRLTVT.

The chain links TRBV27 to TRBJ2-3; TRBD2 might be the D (5 bases). Germline loops: CDR1 MNHEY, CDR2 SMNVEV (reference sequence). The V gene lost 8 bases and the J gene lost 6 bases, with 12 bases spanning the gap. CDR3 length: 12 amino acids. Here the CDR3 DNA reads TGTGCCAGCGGTTCTAGCTCGGATACGCAGTATTTT. It encodes CASGSSSDTQYF.

The chain couples TRBV19 to TRBJ2-3; no reliable D call. The CDR3 contains 11 residues. The V gene lost 4 bases and the J gene lost 4 bases, with 3 bases spanning the gap. Germline lookup yields CDR1 LNHDA and CDR2 SQIVND (reference sequence). This CDR3 reads CASSTADTQYF. DNA of the CDR3: TGTGCCAGTAGTACAGCAGATACGCAGTATTTT. Full variable domain (rest looked up from reference TRBV19 and TRBJ2-3): DGGITQSPKYLFRKEGQNVTLSCEQNLNHDAMYWYRQDPGQGLRLIYYSQIVNDFQKGDIAEGYSVSREKKESFPLTVTSAQKNPTAFYLCASSTADTQYFGPGTRLTVL.